The clone carrying this T cell receptor (beta chain) appeared a single time. This sample was taken from a study of cytotoxic CD8 clonotypes in ibrutinib-treated CLL. Study in general: The cohort had about 10 relapsed/refractory and around 14 treatment-naive patients, around 18 IGHV unmutated.

Sequencing used immunoSEQ multiplex PCR; TCRdb keeps in-frame clones, though not all of them. The data show some 300,000 clones, with about 77% seen just once and roughly 6.3% held by the top ten. Germline V gives CDR1 SGHTA, CDR2 FQGTGA. The CDR3 is 15 residues long. After removal of 6 bases from V and 4 bases from J, the junction contained 11 bases not matched to a gene. The TCR sequence derives from a human donor with chronic lymphocytic leukemia. The chain links TRBV7-3 to TRBJ1-2; 7 bases are a match to TRBD1. Source: PBMCs, taken before ibrutinib treatment. This CDR3 reads CASSNPGQTIYGYTF. Written as DNA, the CDR3 is TGTGCCAGCAGTAATCCGGGACAGACCATCTATGGCTACACCTTC.